This T cell receptor (beta chain) was sequenced for a study of identical twins. TCRdb redid the calling of the 5' RACE reads with MiXCR, one entry per CDR3 protein. The sample has 300,000 to 400,000 distinct CDR3 sequences; more than 9% are singletons. The germline gives CDR1 SGHTA, CDR2 FQGTGA. J was trimmed by 3 bases and V by 5 bases; bases with no gene match: 7. The CDR3 totals 14 residues. These same records also appear under a second study, on yellow fever vaccine responses in identical twins.

The chain joins TRBV7-3 to TRBJ2-7; 7 bases are a match to TRBD1. This clonotype was sampled from a woman aged 18-29 years in good health. Source material: CD8+ T cells sorted from blood. The CDR3 DNA sequence: TGTGCCAGCAGCCCCTCGGGACAGCACTACGAGCAGTACTTC. It specifies CASSPSGQHYEQYF.